Presented here are 5 T cell receptor beta chains from one specimen sequenced in a study of blood T cell repertoires in COVID-19. Here immunoSEQ multiplex PCR was the method, and the copy in TCRdb shows in-frame clones only, minus some. The sample includes some 240,000 clones, over 75% of them seen just once. The sequenced sample was peripheral blood. All receptors derive from a woman aged 70-85 years with COVID-19, enrolled during active disease.

This clone was observed a single time. This rearrangement joins TRBV11-3 to TRBJ2-7, with 9 nucleotides matching TRBD2. The CDR3 is 13 residues long. Germline CDR1 reads SGHNT; CDR2 reads YENEEA. V lost 4 bases to trimming and J lost 5 bases; unmatched junction nucleotides: 3. In DNA, the CDR3 is TGTGCCAGCAGCTCCGGGACTAGCAACGAGCAGTACTTC. Its protein is CASSSGTSNEQYF.

The chain couples TRBV6-2 or TRBV6-3 to TRBJ2-7, with 7 bases aligning to TRBD1. Germline trimming cut 2 bases from V and 4 bases from J; bases unmatched to any gene: 11. CDR1 is MNHEY, CDR2 SVGEGT, per germline. The CDR3 length is 16 residues. In DNA form, the CDR3 reads TGTGCCAGCAGTTACCCCCCTCGGACAGGATCGTACGAGCAGTACTTC. It encodes CASSYPPRTGSYEQYF.

The chain carries TRBV16 and TRBJ1-1, with D possibly TRBD1 on 6 matching bases. From germline, CDR1 is KGHSY and CDR2 FQNENV. V lost 2 bases, J lost 0 bases, and 13 bases lay in between. This CDR3 comprises 16 residues. CDR3 nucleotide sequence: TGTGCCAGCAGCCAAGGATCCCAGGGGATGAACACTGAAGCTTTCTTT. Amino acids: CASSQGSQGMNTEAFF.

The rearrangement links TRBV5-4 to TRBJ1-1; 9 nucleotides align to TRBD1. There are 15 residues in the CDR3. Germline CDR1 is SGHNT and CDR2 is YYREEE (reference sequence). Losses at the gene ends were 4 bases for V and 5 bases for J; bases not matched to a gene: 9. The DNA for the CDR3 is TGTGCCAGCAGCCTGGACAGGGGAAGGGGAACTGAAGCTTTCTTT. Its translation: CASSLDRGRGTEAFF.

The chain recombines TRBV27 with TRBJ2-3; 8 bases agree with TRBD2. Looked up from germline, CDR1 is MNHEY and CDR2 is SMNVEV (reference sequence). This CDR3 spans 16 amino acids. Trimming took 6 bases from V and 2 from J; bases not matched to a gene: 10. The CDR3 is CASSRPGGLLTDTQYF. The CDR3 nucleotides read TGTGCCAGCAGCCGACCGGGAGGGTTACTCACAGATACGCAGTATTTT.